Presented here are 21 T cell receptor beta chains from one specimen sequenced in a study of blood T cell repertoires in COVID-19 (TCRdb year 2020). The library was produced with the immunoSEQ multiplex PCR assay. TCRdb stores this immuneACCESS table with in-frame sequences only. Part of the clones is absent; in the studies checked, under half of the shortfall reflects unresolved V genes, and no reason is known for the rest. In all, the sample holds around 60,000 clones, and about four fifths of those were seen once. Of the sample, 3.5% to 4% is held by the ten largest clones. Sequencing was done on a sample of peripheral blood. The receptor set was obtained from a woman aged 80 or over with acute or convalescent COVID-19.

V gene TRBV11-2 combines with J gene TRBJ2-5; D unresolved. Between the trimmed V and J ends, which lost 1 base and 9 bases, there was a span of 9 bases. The CDR3 has 12 residues. CDR1 is SGHAT, CDR2 FQNNGV, per germline. The chain's CDR3 is CASSLVVSPQYF. DNA for the CDR3: TGTGCCAGCAGCTTAGTCGTCTCCCCCCAGTACTTC.

The chain links TRBV18 to TRBJ1-2, with TRBD1 as a possible D gene (5 bases). CDR3 length: 13 residues. V shed 3 bases and J shed 6 bases, with 11 bases lying between them. The V gene's germline CDR1 is KGHSH and CDR2 LQKENI. Written as DNA, the CDR3 is TGTGCCAGCTCACCCGGACATCGTAATGGCTACACCTTC. Residues: CASSPGHRNGYTF.

This chain connects TRBV30 to TRBJ2-3; TRBD1 might be the D (5 bases). CDR3 size: 13 residues. Germline values: CDR1 GTSNPN, CDR2 SVGIG (reference sequence). V gave up 3 bases and J gave up 7 bases, with 14 bases separating them. CDR3 coding DNA: TGTGCCTGGAGGAAGACAGTCCGAAATACGCAGTATTTT. Translation: CAWRKTVRNTQYF.

V gene TRBV11-2 combines with J gene TRBJ1-4; TRBD1 might be the D (6 bases). There are 15 residues in the CDR3. Germline lookup yields CDR1 SGHAT and CDR2 FQNNGV. The V end lost 5 bases, the J end lost 0 bases, and 10 bases lay between the germline ends. CDR3 DNA: TGTGCCAGCAGCAAGAACAGGGCAACTAATGAAAAACTGTTTTTT. Translating gives CASSKNRATNEKLFF. The full variable domain, with the rest looked up from reference TRBV11-2 and TRBJ1-4, is EAGVAQSPRYKIIEKRQSVAFWCNPISGHATLYWYQQILGQGPKLLIQFQNNGVVDDSQLPKDRFSAERLKGVDSTLKIQPAKLEDSAVYLCASSKNRATNEKLFFGSGTQLSVL.

This sequence joins TRBV28 and TRBJ1-5, with 7 bases identical to TRBD1. The CDR3 consists of 16 residues. Trimming at V came to 7 bases and at J to 6 bases, leaving 15 bases not matched to a gene. Germline assignment: CDR1 MDHEN and CDR2 SYDVKM. The CDR3 DNA reads TGTGCCAGCAAGGCTCCGACAGGGAAGATCAGTCAGCCCCAGCATTTT. This translates into CASKAPTGKISQPQHF.

The chain couples TRBV24-1 to TRBJ2-3; tentatively, D is TRBD1 (5 bases). Germline CDR1 reads KGHDR; CDR2 reads SFDVKD. The CDR3 totals 14 residues. V lost 5 bases, J lost 10 bases, and 18 bases lay in between. CDR3 DNA: TGTGCCACCAGTGCCTCCGACCAGATCAGGGCGCAGTATTTT. Protein: CATSASDQIRAQYF.

The gene calls are TRBV7-3 and TRBJ2-2; D uncertain. Trimming took 2 bases from V and 7 from J, leaving 8 bases between them. The CDR3 loop spans 13 amino acids. Germline lookup yields CDR1 SGHTA and CDR2 FQGTGA. The CDR3 nucleotides read TGTGCCAGCAGCTTATACTTCGACGGGGAGCTGTTTTTT. Translated: CASSLYFDGELFF.

The chain carries TRBV16 and TRBJ2-1; D not resolved. V lost 2 bases, J lost 1 base, and 12 bases lay in between. CDR1 is KGHSY and CDR2 is FQNENV in the germline V gene. The CDR3 sequence is 16 residues long. CDR3 sequence: CASSQQGGLSYNEQFF. The CDR3 bases are TGTGCCAGCAGCCAACAAGGCGGCTTGTCCTACAATGAGCAGTTCTTC.

V gene TRBV10-3 combines with J gene TRBJ2-1, with 8 bases fitting TRBD2. The germline CDR1 and CDR2 sequences are ENHRY and SYGVKD. V trimming: 3 bases; J trimming: 7 bases; junction bases outside the gene matches: 8. This CDR3 has 15 amino acids. In nucleotides, the CDR3 is TGTGCCATCAGTGAAGTAGCGGGAATTTCGAATGAGCAGTTCTTC. Its protein product is CAISEVAGISNEQFF.

The genes are TRBV19 and TRBJ1-2; D call uncertain. Looked up from germline, CDR1 is LNHDA and CDR2 is SQIVND (reference sequence). With 5 bases removed from V and 8 bases from J, the gap between germline ends came to 15 bases. CDR3 length equals 13 residues. The CDR3 protein is CASSLREPRGYTF. The CDR3 DNA sequence: TGTGCCAGTAGTCTGCGGGAGCCACGGGGCTACACCTTC. The full variable domain, with the rest looked up from reference TRBV19 and TRBJ1-2, is DGGITQSPKYLFRKEGQNVTLSCEQNLNHDAMYWYRQDPGQGLRLIYYSQIVNDFQKGDIAEGYSVSREKKESFPLTVTSAQKNPTAFYLCASSLREPRGYTFGSGTRLTVV.

The chain is built from TRBV19 and TRBJ1-1, with a weak D call TRBD1 (6 bases). The CDR3 covers 15 residues. Between the trimmed V and J ends, which lost 4 bases and 4 bases, there was a span of 16 bases. Germline V gene data show CDR1 as LNHDA and CDR2 as SQIVND (reference sequence). The CDR3 protein is CASSKDTGLGTEAFF. DNA of the CDR3: TGTGCCAGTAGTAAAGACACAGGGTTGGGCACTGAAGCTTTCTTT. The variable domain in full, completed from reference TRBV19 and TRBJ1-1, reads DGGITQSPKYLFRKEGQNVTLSCEQNLNHDAMYWYRQDPGQGLRLIYYSQIVNDFQKGDIAEGYSVSREKKESFPLTVTSAQKNPTAFYLCASSKDTGLGTEAFFGQGTRLTVV.

The CDR3 here is CASSLTLGSGTRKYEQYF. Written as DNA, the CDR3 is TGTGCCAGCAGCTTGACGCTGGGGTCAGGGACTAGGAAGTACGAGCAGTACTTC. The rearrangement joins TRBV7-2 to TRBJ2-7, with 8 bases aligning to TRBD2. V lost 3 bases, J lost 4 bases, and 17 bases stayed unmatched. The CDR3 is 18 amino acids. Germline loops: CDR1 SGHTA, CDR2 FQGNSA. The variable domain in full, completed from reference TRBV7-2 and TRBJ2-7, reads GAGVSQSPSNKVTEKGKDVELRCDPISGHTALYWYRQSLGQGLEFLIYFQGNSAPDKSGLPSDRFSAERTGGSVSTLTIQRTQQEDSAVYLCASSLTLGSGTRKYEQYFGPGTRLTVT.

The chain couples TRBV5-8 to TRBJ1-4; TRBD1 is a possible D gene (5 bases). The V and J ends lost 4 bases and 3 bases respectively, with 13 bases between them. The CDR3 consists of 15 residues. Germline loops: CDR1 SGHTS, CDR2 YDEGEE. CDR3: CASSNQGGANEKLFF. In DNA, the CDR3 is TGTGCCAGCAGCAATCAGGGAGGGGCTAATGAAAAACTGTTTTTT.

The table lists this clone with a count of one. The chain combines TRBV6-2 or TRBV6-3 with TRBJ1-6; 8 nucleotides agree with TRBD1. V gave up 6 bases and J gave up 8 bases; unmatched junction bases: 12. The CDR3 length is 16 residues. Germline V gene data show CDR1 as MNHEY and CDR2 as SVGEGT. CDR3 loop: CASSRLGRGPDSPLHF. The CDR3 DNA reads TGTGCCAGCAGCCGGCTGGGCAGGGGGCCCGATTCACCCCTCCACTTT.

CDR3 amino acids: CASMGGSDTQYF. CDR3 DNA sequence: TGTGCCAGCATGGGAGGATCAGATACGCAGTATTTT. The genes are TRBV12-3 or TRBV12-4 and TRBJ2-3; perhaps TRBD2 as D (6 bases). V was clipped by 7 bases and J by 4 bases, with 9 bases between them. CDR3 size: 12 residues.

The chain recombines TRBV7-9 with TRBJ1-1; TRBD1 agrees at 9 bases. Trimming cost V 3 bases and J 2 bases; bases outside gene matches: 1. The germline CDR1 and CDR2 sequences are SEHNR and FQNEAQ (reference sequence). The CDR3 has 14 residues. DNA of the CDR3: TGTGCCAGCAGCTTGGGACAGGGCAACACTGAAGCTTTCTTT. This sequence encodes CASSLGQGNTEAFF.

On this clone itself: One end of the junction fails to match germline, which may point to a read error. Within the sample, other DNA sequences also encode this same CDR3. The J gene is TRBJ2-7, the V gene TRBV16, with a possible D match to TRBD1 (6 bases). Per the germline V gene, CDR1 is KGHSY and CDR2 is FQNENV. The CDR3 has 15 amino acids. The CDR3 region has the DNA TGTGCCAGCAGCCAATATAGGACAGACGCGTCCGAGCAGTACTTT. This sequence encodes CASSQYRTDASEQYF.

The chain carries TRBV6-9 and TRBJ2-7, with TRBD2 identical over 9 bases. Germline V gives CDR1 MNHGY, CDR2 SVAAGI. The CDR3 spans 13 residues. V trimming: 7 bases; J trimming: 7 bases; junction bases outside the gene matches: 8. CDR3 nucleotide sequence: TGTGCCAGCACGATAAGCGGGAGGCTTGAGCAGTACTTC. It encodes CASTISGRLEQYF.

The chain joins TRBV10-2 to TRBJ1-4; no firm D call. V lost 6 bases and J lost 4, with 3 bases in between. The CDR3 is made up of 11 amino acids. CDR1 is WSHSY and CDR2 is SAAADI in the germline V gene. The CDR3 nucleotides read TGCGCCAGCAGCCTTAATGAAAAACTGTTTTTT. As protein: CASSLNEKLFF.

V is TRBV19 and J is TRBJ1-2; TRBD1 agrees at 10 bases. The CDR3 has 14 amino acids. Germline CDR1 LNHDA, CDR2 SQIVND (reference sequence). The J segment lost 1 base and the V segment lost 8 bases, leaving 4 bases of the junction unmatched. CDR3 region: CASEDRGYNYGYTF. The DNA for the CDR3 is TGTGCCAGTGAGGACAGGGGGTATAACTATGGCTACACCTTC.

This sequence joins TRBV5-1 and TRBJ2-2; D gene unclear. Looked up from germline, CDR1 is SGHRS and CDR2 is YFSETQ. The V end lost 0 bases, the J end lost 0 bases, and 6 bases lay between the germline ends. The CDR3 totals 15 residues. The DNA for the CDR3 is TGCGCCAGCAGCTTGGCAACAGCGAACACCGGGGAGCTGTTTTTT. It codes for CASSLATANTGELFF. The full variable domain, rest sourced from reference TRBV5-1 and TRBJ2-2, is KAGVTQTPRYLIKTRGQQVTLSCSPISGHRSVSWYQQTPGQGLQFLFEYFSETQRNKGNFPGRFSGRQFSNSRSEMNVSTLELGDSALYLCASSLATANTGELFFGEGSRLTVL.